The sequence of this T cell receptor (beta chain) was determined in a study of blood T cell repertoires in COVID-19. At the level of the study: COVID-19 samples collected from the United States, Italy and Spain covered acute and convalescent phases.

The table lists this clone with a few counts. Assay: immunoSEQ multiplex PCR; the TCRdb copy retains only in-frame clones and omits some. The table records around 200,000 clones, around 81% of them present only once. The receptor was derived from a woman in her 70s with acute or convalescent COVID-19. Sequenced input: peripheral blood.

The CDR3 DNA sequence: TGTGCCAGTAGTCCGAGGGTTGGTAAGAACACCGGGGAGCTGTTTTTT. Translating gives CASSPRVGKNTGELFF. The rearrangement joins TRBV19 to TRBJ2-2; possible D gene TRBD2, 5 bases. CDR1 and CDR2 (germline): LNHDA, SQIVND (reference sequence). The CDR3 loop spans 16 amino acids. With 5 bases removed from V and 1 base from J, the gap between germline ends came to 14 bases.